A single sample gave rise to the 30 T cell receptor beta chains below, sequenced in a study of blood T cell repertoires in COVID-19. Sequencing was performed with immunoSEQ multiplex PCR; in TCRdb, only in-frame clones are kept and a portion is missing. The sample has roughly 310,000 clones, approximately 87% seen once; the top ten hold 2.5% to 3.5%. The sequencing input was peripheral blood. The origin of the receptors is a woman in her 30s with COVID-19, enrolled during active disease.

The V gene is TRBV28, the J gene TRBJ1-1, with D possibly TRBD1 on 6 matching bases. V dropped 5 bases and J dropped 1 base, with 14 bases sitting between them. The CDR3 consists of 15 residues. Germline values: CDR1 MDHEN, CDR2 SYDVKM. CDR3: CASSPIDRTNTEAFF. CDR3 coding DNA: TGTGCCAGCAGTCCAATCGACAGGACGAACACTGAAGCTTTCTTT.

This clone has only a few counts. The rearrangement uses TRBV3-1 (or the pseudogene TRBV3-2) and TRBJ2-7, with 9 bases that match TRBD1. The V and J ends lost 6 bases and 2 bases, in that order; junction bases with no gene match: 8. Germline CDR1 LGHDT, CDR2 YNNKEL (reference sequence). The CDR3 runs to 15 residues. CDR3 sequence reads: CASRDTGGAPYEQYF. Here the CDR3 DNA reads TGTGCCAGCAGAGACACAGGGGGCGCCCCCTACGAGCAGTACTTC.

This chain connects TRBV25-1 to TRBJ1-1; no firm D call. The germline V gene encodes CDR1 MGHDK and CDR2 SYGVNS. The CDR3 loop spans 12 amino acids. The ends were cut back, 0 bases at V and 11 bases at J, with 10 bases in the middle. The CDR3 protein is CASSEYRGHAFF. CDR3 in DNA: TGTGCCAGCAGTGAATATAGAGGGCATGCTTTCTTT.

The rearrangement uses TRBV18 and TRBJ1-2; D gene ambiguous. V was clipped by 3 bases and J by 2 bases, with 10 bases between them. The length of the CDR3 is 14 residues. From germline, CDR1 is KGHSH and CDR2 LQKENI. CDR3 residues: CASSPGASNYGYTF. In DNA form, the CDR3 reads TGTGCCAGCTCACCGGGCGCCTCAAACTATGGCTACACCTTC. The full variable domain, its missing parts supplied by reference TRBV18 and TRBJ1-2, is NAGVMQNPRHLVRRRGQEARLRCSPMKGHSHVYWYRQLPEEGLKFMVYLQKENIIDESGMPKERFSAEFPKEGPSILRIQQVVRGDSAAYFCASSPGASNYGYTFGSGTRLTVV.

This rearrangement joins TRBV27 to TRBJ2-5; D may be TRBD2 (6 bases). The germline CDR1 and CDR2 sequences are MNHEY and SMNVEV (reference sequence). Trimming pared 0 bases from V and 5 bases from J, leaving 16 bases between. This CDR3 is 16 amino acids long. This chain's CDR3 is CASSLSPGASRETQYF. The CDR3 DNA follows: TGTGCCAGCAGTTTATCCCCGGGAGCCTCGAGGGAGACCCAGTACTTC.

This clone came up a few times. This rearrangement joins TRBV6-2 or TRBV6-3 to TRBJ1-2, with D unresolved. CDR1 and CDR2 from the germline V gene are MNHEY and SVGEGT. Trimming shortened V by 4 bases and J by 6 bases, and 9 bases separated the two germline ends. There are 12 residues in the CDR3. The CDR3, as DNA: TGTGCCAGCAGTTCTTCCACAGATGGCTACACCTTC. Translating it yields CASSSSTDGYTF.

V gene TRBV7-9 combines with J gene TRBJ1-3; D is uncertain. Germline V gives CDR1 SEHNR, CDR2 FQNEAQ (reference sequence). The V end was cut by 2 bases, the J end by 7 bases, with 6 bases between. The CDR3 spans 12 residues. CDR3 sequence reads: CASSLSENTIYF. DNA for the CDR3: TGTGCCAGCAGCTTATCGGAGAACACCATATATTTT. The full variable domain, its missing parts supplied by reference TRBV7-9 and TRBJ1-3, is DTGVSQNPRHKITKRGQNVTFRCDPISEHNRLYWYRQTLGQGPEFLTYFQNEAQLEKSRLLSDRFSAERPKGSFSTLEIQRTEQGDSAMYLCASSLSENTIYFGEGSWLTVV.

This clone was seen just once. The V and J genes are TRBV7-2 and TRBJ2-2; D call uncertain. Looked up from germline, CDR1 is SGHTA and CDR2 is FQGNSA. This CDR3 comprises 14 residues. The ends were cut back, 1 base at V and 4 bases at J, with 7 bases in the middle. The CDR3 nucleotides read TGTGCCAGCAGCTTAGTCCAGTCCACCGGGGAGCTGTTTTTT. Amino acid sequence: CASSLVQSTGELFF.

This chain joins TRBV18 and TRBJ2-1; D unresolved. This CDR3 comprises 13 residues. V was cut by 8 bases and J by 8 bases, with 16 bases left in between. The germline V gene encodes CDR1 KGHSH and CDR2 LQKENI. CDR3 loop: CASAVVGADEQFF. The CDR3 DNA is TGTGCCAGCGCCGTGGTCGGAGCCGATGAGCAGTTCTTC.

The chain links TRBV3-1 (or the pseudogene TRBV3-2) to TRBJ1-2; D uncertain. The length of the CDR3 is 12 residues. V lost 3 bases and J lost 7, with 9 bases in between. Germline V gene data show CDR1 as LGHDT and CDR2 as YNNKEL (reference sequence). In DNA form, the CDR3 reads TGTGCCAGCAGCCACCAAGAGGGTGGCTACACCTTC. It specifies CASSHQEGGYTF.

This chain connects TRBV5-1 to TRBJ1-4; D might be TRBD1 (6 bases). The V gene's germline CDR1 is SGHRS and CDR2 YFSETQ. CDR3 length: 15 amino acids. V was pared by 0 bases and J by 3 bases, with 9 bases between. CDR3 residues: CASSLEGVANEKLFF. CDR3 coding DNA: TGCGCCAGCAGCTTGGAGGGGGTAGCTAATGAAAAACTGTTTTTT. Based on the CDR3 plus reference TRBV5-1 and TRBJ1-4, the full variable domain is KAGVTQTPRYLIKTRGQQVTLSCSPISGHRSVSWYQQTPGQGLQFLFEYFSETQRNKGNFPGRFSGRQFSNSRSEMNVSTLELGDSALYLCASSLEGVANEKLFFGSGTQLSVL.

This chain joins TRBV19 and TRBJ2-7; 11 bases map to TRBD2. CDR1 LNHDA and CDR2 SQIVND come from the germline V gene (reference sequence). The CDR3 is 15 amino acids. V trimming: 5 bases; J trimming: 5 bases; junction bases outside the gene matches: 8. The CDR3 nucleotides read TGTGCCAGTAGTCCGGGACTAGCGGAGCTTAACGAGCAGTACTTC. Its translation is CASSPGLAELNEQYF.

V and J are TRBV11-3 and TRBJ2-3; 7 bases agree with TRBD2. The CDR3 sequence is 15 residues long. J lost 0 bases, V lost 1 base, and 1 base had no gene match. The V gene's germline CDR1 is SGHNT and CDR2 YENEEA. CDR3 DNA sequence: TGTGCCAGCAGCTTAGGCGGGAGTAGCACAGATACGCAGTATTTT. Protein product: CASSLGGSSTDTQYF.

This chain uses TRBV29-1 with TRBJ2-1, with D hard to call. Germline loops: CDR1 SQVTM, CDR2 ANQGSEA. The CDR3 is 15 amino acids. The V end was cut by 1 base, the J end by 12 bases, with 22 bases between. The CDR3 here is CSVEVTGSPLTGQFF. CDR3 coding DNA: TGCAGCGTTGAAGTCACCGGGTCGCCCCTTACGGGGCAGTTCTTC.

The V gene is TRBV28, the J gene TRBJ1-3; the D is unclear. The CDR3 consists of 14 residues. V dropped 8 bases and J dropped 1 base, with 12 bases sitting between them. Germline V lookup: CDR1 MDHEN, CDR2 SYDVKM. Here the CDR3 DNA reads TGTGCCAGCCATGAGGGTTCATCTGGAAACACCATATATTTT. This sequence encodes CASHEGSSGNTIYF.

The rearrangement uses TRBV5-1 and TRBJ2-7; D is possibly TRBD2 (6 bases). With 1 base removed from V and 2 bases from J, the gap between germline ends came to 10 bases. CDR3 length: 14 residues. The germline gives CDR1 SGHRS, CDR2 YFSETQ. The CDR3 here is CASSLPGAAYEQYF. DNA for the CDR3: TGCGCCAGCAGCTTGCCGGGAGCTGCCTACGAGCAGTACTTC.

The V gene is TRBV27, the J gene TRBJ2-3; possible D gene TRBD2, 6 bases. This CDR3 is 14 amino acids long. CDR1 and CDR2 from the germline V gene are MNHEY and SMNVEV (reference sequence). Trimming removed 6 bases from V and 2 bases from J, with 12 bases in between. CDR3 loop: CASSRPGVTDTQYF. CDR3 in DNA: TGTGCCAGCAGCCGGCCGGGGGTCACAGATACGCAGTATTTT.

Note on this clone: The junction and the germline gene differ at one end; a read error may be behind it. The rearrangement uses TRBV4-2 and TRBJ1-5; D gene unclear. The CDR3 contains 17 residues. Germline-derived CDR1 and CDR2 are LGHNA and YNFKEQ. CDR3 bases: TGTGCCAGCAGTCAAGATGAGGCGGGTTATAGCAATCAGCCCCAGCATTTT. This encodes CASSQDEAGYSNQPQHF.

The chain joins TRBV2 to TRBJ2-1, with D maybe TRBD2 (6 bases). Trimming removed 6 bases at V and 5 bases at J, with 14 bases between. The CDR3 runs to 14 residues. Germline CDR1 SNHLY, CDR2 FYNNEI. CDR3 in DNA: TGTGCCAGCAGGAGGGAGGTGGAGCACAATGAGCAGTTCTTC. This codes for CASRREVEHNEQFF.

The chain is built from TRBV3-1 (or the pseudogene TRBV3-2) and TRBJ1-1; D perhaps matches TRBD1 (5 bases). The CDR3 runs 15 residues. Deletions cut 4 bases from V and 4 bases from J, with 16 bases between. Germline lookup yields CDR1 LGHDT and CDR2 YNNKEL (reference sequence). CDR3 in DNA: TGTGCCAGCAGCCCTCCCGGCAGGGCAAGCACTGAAGCTTTCTTT. It yields the protein CASSPPGRASTEAFF.

The chain combines TRBV25-1 with TRBJ1-1; no firm D call. Looked up from germline, CDR1 is MGHDK and CDR2 is SYGVNS. The CDR3 covers 13 residues. V lost 7 bases and J lost 6, with 15 bases in between. The CDR3 nucleotides read TGTGCCAGCACCCCGATTGCCACGGCTGAAGCTTTCTTT. The encoded protein is CASTPIATAEAFF.

The chain carries TRBV6-2 or TRBV6-3 and TRBJ2-3, with a tentative D call TRBD1 (6 bases). V was clipped by 6 bases and J by 5 bases, with 21 bases between them. CDR1 is MNHEY, CDR2 SVGEGT, per germline. This CDR3 is 16 amino acids long. CDR3 in amino acids: CASSSQGSGSGDTQYF. DNA of the CDR3: TGTGCCAGCAGCTCGCAGGGGTCGGGTTCCGGAGATACGCAGTATTTT.

The CDR3 coding sequence is TGTGCCAGCTCACCTATCGGAGGGATGAACTATGGCTACACCTTC. Its protein is CASSPIGGMNYGYTF. The V call is TRBV18, the J call TRBJ1-2, with D unclear. Trimming cost V 3 bases and J 2 bases, with 13 bases left between them. This CDR3 contains 15 residues. Germline V gene data show CDR1 as KGHSH and CDR2 as LQKENI.

The chain has TRBV3-1 (or the pseudogene TRBV3-2) and TRBJ2-2; 12 bases align to TRBD2. The CDR3 has 17 residues. The germline CDR1 and CDR2 sequences are LGHDT and YNNKEL (reference sequence). The ends lost 6 bases at V and 0 bases at J; junction bases unmatched: 5. For the CDR3, the DNA is TGTGCCAGCAGTCGTAGGACTAGCGGGACGAACACCGGGGAGCTGTTTTTT. This sequence encodes CASSRRTSGTNTGELFF.

The V gene is TRBV7-2, the J gene TRBJ2-3; 8 bases are a match to TRBD2. CDR3 size: 16 residues. With 1 base clipped from V and 0 bases from J, the junction kept 3 bases outside the gene matches. Per the germline V gene, CDR1 is SGHTA and CDR2 is FQGNSA. CDR3 sequence: CASSLVSGTSTDTQYF. The CDR3 DNA reads as TGTGCCAGCAGCTTAGTTAGCGGGACAAGCACAGATACGCAGTATTTT. Looking up the rest from reference TRBV7-2 and TRBJ2-3 gives the full variable domain: GAGVSQSPSNKVTEKGKDVELRCDPISGHTALYWYRQSLGQGLEFLIYFQGNSAPDKSGLPSDRFSAERTGGSVSTLTIQRTQQEDSAVYLCASSLVSGTSTDTQYFGPGTRLTVL.

This clone was counted once. The chain uses TRBV19 and TRBJ2-1; 10 positions agree with TRBD2. The CDR3 runs 15 residues. Germline V gene sequence: CDR1 LNHDA, CDR2 SQIVND (reference sequence). After removal of 3 bases from V and 8 bases from J, the junction contained 7 bases not matched to a gene. This CDR3 is CASSILLAGQDEQFF. DNA of the CDR3: TGTGCCAGTAGTATCTTACTAGCGGGACAAGATGAGCAGTTCTTC.

The chain employs TRBV19 and TRBJ2-2, with 7 bases fitting TRBD1. The CDR3 runs 13 residues. Trimming at V came to 10 bases and at J to 3 bases, leaving 5 bases not matched to a gene. Germline CDR1 and CDR2: LNHDA and SQIVND (reference sequence). In DNA form, the CDR3 reads TGTGCCACCGAGGACAGGCACACCGGGGAGCTGTTTTTT. Amino acids: CATEDRHTGELFF.

V and J are TRBV28 and TRBJ1-2; D possibly corresponds to TRBD1 (6 bases). CDR3 size: 15 residues. The V gene's germline CDR1 is MDHEN and CDR2 SYDVKM. V lost 2 bases, J lost 2 bases, and 12 bases lay in between. The DNA for the CDR3 is TGTGCCAGCAGTTTAGTGGCAGGGGAAAACTATGGCTACACCTTC. It translates to CASSLVAGENYGYTF.

This chain links TRBV27 with TRBJ1-5; 8 nucleotides align to TRBD1. The CDR3 contains 15 residues. Germline V gene lookup returns CDR1 MNHEY and CDR2 SMNVEV (reference sequence). V trimming: 6 bases; J trimming: 0 bases; junction bases outside the gene matches: 4. CDR3 amino acids: CASSLGQASNQPQHF. CDR3 DNA: TGTGCCAGCAGCTTGGGACAGGCTAGCAATCAGCCCCAGCATTTT.

The chain employs TRBV5-1 and TRBJ1-3; no firm D call. V gave up 2 bases and J gave up 1 base, with 10 bases separating them. The CDR3 covers 15 residues. Germline loops: CDR1 SGHRS, CDR2 YFSETQ. The CDR3 coding sequence is TGCGCCAGCAGCTTCGACGGGAGTTCTGGAAACACCATATATTTT. Translation gives CASSFDGSSGNTIYF.